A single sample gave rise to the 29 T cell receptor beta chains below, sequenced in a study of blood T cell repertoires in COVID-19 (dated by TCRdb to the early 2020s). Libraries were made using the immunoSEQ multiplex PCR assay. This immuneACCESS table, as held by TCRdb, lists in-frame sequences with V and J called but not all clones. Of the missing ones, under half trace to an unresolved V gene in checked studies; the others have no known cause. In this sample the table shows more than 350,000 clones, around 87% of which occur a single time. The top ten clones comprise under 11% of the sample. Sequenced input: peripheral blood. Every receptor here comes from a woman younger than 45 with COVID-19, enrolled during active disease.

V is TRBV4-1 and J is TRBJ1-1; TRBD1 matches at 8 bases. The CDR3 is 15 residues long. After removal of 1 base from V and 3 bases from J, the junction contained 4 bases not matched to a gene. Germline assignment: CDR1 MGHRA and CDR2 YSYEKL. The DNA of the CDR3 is TGCGCCAGCAGCCAAGTCTCGACAGGGGACACTGAAGCTTTCTTT. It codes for CASSQVSTGDTEAFF.

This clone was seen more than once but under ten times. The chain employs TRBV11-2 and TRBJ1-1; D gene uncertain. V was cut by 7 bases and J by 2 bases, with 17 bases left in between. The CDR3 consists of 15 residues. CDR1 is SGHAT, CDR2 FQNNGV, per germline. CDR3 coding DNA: TGTGCCAGCACTAGGTGGAAGCGGAACAACACTGAAGCTTTCTTT. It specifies CASTRWKRNNTEAFF.

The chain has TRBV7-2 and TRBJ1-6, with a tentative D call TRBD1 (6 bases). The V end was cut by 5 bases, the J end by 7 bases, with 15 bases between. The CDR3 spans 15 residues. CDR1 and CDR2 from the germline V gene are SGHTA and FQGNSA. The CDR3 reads CASSGGGGGNSPLHF. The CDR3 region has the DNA TGTGCCAGCAGCGGGGGGGGCGGTGGGAATTCACCCCTCCACTTT.

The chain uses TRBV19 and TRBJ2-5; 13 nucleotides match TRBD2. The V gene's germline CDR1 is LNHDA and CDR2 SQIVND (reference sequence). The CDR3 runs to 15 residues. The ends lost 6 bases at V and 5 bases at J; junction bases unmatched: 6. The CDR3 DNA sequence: TGTGCCAGTAGCGGACTAGCGGGAGTCGGTGAGACCCAGTACTTC. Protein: CASSGLAGVGETQYF.

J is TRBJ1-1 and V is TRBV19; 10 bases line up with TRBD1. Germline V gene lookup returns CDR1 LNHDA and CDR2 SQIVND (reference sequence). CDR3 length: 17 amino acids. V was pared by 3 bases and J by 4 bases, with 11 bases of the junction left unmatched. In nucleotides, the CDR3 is TGTGCCAGTAGTATTGGCACACTCGGGACAGGGGCCACTGAAGCTTTCTTT. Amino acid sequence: CASSIGTLGTGATEAFF.

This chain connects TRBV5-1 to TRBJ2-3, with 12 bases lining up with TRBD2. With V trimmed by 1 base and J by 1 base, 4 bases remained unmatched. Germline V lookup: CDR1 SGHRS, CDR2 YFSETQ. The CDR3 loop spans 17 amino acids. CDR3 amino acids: CASSLYGLAGRTDTQYF. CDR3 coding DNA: TGCGCCAGCAGCTTGTACGGACTAGCGGGACGCACAGATACGCAGTATTTT.

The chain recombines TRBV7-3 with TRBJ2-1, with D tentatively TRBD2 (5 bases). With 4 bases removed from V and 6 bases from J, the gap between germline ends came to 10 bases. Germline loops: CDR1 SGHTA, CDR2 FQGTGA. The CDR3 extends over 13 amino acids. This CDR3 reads CASSWGEGNEQFF. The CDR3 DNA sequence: TGTGCCAGCAGCTGGGGTGAGGGCAATGAGCAGTTCTTC. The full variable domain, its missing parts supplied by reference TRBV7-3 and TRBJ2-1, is GAGVSQTPSNKVTEKGKYVELRCDPISGHTALYWYRQSLGQGPEFLIYFQGTGAADDSGLPNDRFFAVRPEGSVSTLKIQRTERGDSAVYLCASSWGEGNEQFFGPGTRLTVL.

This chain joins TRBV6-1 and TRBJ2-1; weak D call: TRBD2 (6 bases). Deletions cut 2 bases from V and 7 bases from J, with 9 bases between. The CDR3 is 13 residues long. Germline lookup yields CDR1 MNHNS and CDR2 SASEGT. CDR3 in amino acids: CASSEQEGNEQFF. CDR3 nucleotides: TGTGCCAGCAGTGAACAGGAGGGGAATGAGCAGTTCTTC.

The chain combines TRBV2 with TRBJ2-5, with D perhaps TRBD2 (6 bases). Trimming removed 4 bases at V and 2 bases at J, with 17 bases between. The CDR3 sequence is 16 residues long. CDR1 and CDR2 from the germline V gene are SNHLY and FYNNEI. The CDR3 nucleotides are TGTGCCAGCAGTGGGGGATTGGGGGGAAGGCAAGAGACCCAGTACTTC. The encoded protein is CASSGGLGGRQETQYF.

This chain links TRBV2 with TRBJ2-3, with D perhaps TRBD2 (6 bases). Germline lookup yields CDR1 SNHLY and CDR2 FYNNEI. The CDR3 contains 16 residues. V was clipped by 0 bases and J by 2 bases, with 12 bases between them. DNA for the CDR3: TGTGCCAGCAGTGAAGCTGATAGCGGAGCCACAGATACGCAGTATTTT. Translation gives CASSEADSGATDTQYF.

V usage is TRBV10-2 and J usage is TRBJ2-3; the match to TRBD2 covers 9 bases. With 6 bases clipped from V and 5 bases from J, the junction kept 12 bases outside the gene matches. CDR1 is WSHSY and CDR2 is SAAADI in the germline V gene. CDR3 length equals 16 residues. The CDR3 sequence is CASSDEASGNGDTQYF. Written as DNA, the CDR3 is TGCGCCAGCAGCGATGAGGCTAGCGGGAACGGAGATACGCAGTATTTT.

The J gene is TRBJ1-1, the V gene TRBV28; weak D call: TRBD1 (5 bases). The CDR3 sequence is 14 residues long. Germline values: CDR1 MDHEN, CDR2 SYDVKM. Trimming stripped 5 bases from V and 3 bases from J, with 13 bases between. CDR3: CASSTGGGDTEAFF. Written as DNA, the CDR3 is TGTGCCAGCAGTACAGGTGGCGGGGACACTGAAGCTTTCTTT.

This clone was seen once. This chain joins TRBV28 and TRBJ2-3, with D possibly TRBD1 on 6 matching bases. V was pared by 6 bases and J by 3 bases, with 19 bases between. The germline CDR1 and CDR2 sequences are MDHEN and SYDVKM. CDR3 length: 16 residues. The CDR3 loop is CASRKTQGRTTDTQYF. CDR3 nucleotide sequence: TGTGCCAGCAGGAAAACACAGGGTCGGACAACAGATACGCAGTATTTT. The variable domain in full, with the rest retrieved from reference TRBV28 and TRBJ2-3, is DVKVTQSSRYLVKRTGEKVFLECVQDMDHENMFWYRQDPGLGLRLIYFSYDVKMKEKGDIPEGYSVSREKKERFSLILESASTNQTSMYLCASRKTQGRTTDTQYFGPGTRLTVL.

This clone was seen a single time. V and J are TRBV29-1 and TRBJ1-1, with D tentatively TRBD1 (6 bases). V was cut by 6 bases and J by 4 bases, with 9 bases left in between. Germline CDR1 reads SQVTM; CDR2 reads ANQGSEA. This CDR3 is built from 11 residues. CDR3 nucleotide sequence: TGCAGCGTGGACAGAGTCACTGAAGCTTTCTTT. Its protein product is CSVDRVTEAFF.

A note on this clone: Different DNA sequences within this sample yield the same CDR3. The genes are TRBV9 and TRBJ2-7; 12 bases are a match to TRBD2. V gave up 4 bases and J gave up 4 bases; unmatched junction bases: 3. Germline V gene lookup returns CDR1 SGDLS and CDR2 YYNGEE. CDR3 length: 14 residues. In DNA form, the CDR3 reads TGTGCCAGCAGCCGAGGACTAGCGGGGTACGAGCAGTACTTC. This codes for CASSRGLAGYEQYF.

The DNA for the CDR3 is TGTGCCAGCAGCCTGCGGGACCCCAGGGGGCGGACTAATGAAAAACTGTTTTTT. Its protein product is CASSLRDPRGRTNEKLFF. The rearrangement links TRBV7-8 to TRBJ1-4; 8 bases fit TRBD1. Germline-derived CDR1 and CDR2 are SGHVS and FQNEAQ. Germline trimming cut 5 bases from V and 2 bases from J; bases unmatched to any gene: 13. The CDR3 spans 18 residues.

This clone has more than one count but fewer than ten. For the CDR3, the DNA is TGTGCCATTCAGGGCCATCAGCCCCAGCATTTT. This translates into CAIQGHQPQHF. The chain is built from TRBV24-1 and TRBJ1-5; D is perhaps TRBD1 (5 bases). The germline V gene has CDR1 KGHDR and CDR2 SFDVKD. Trimming pared 11 bases from V and 5 bases from J, leaving 9 bases between. The CDR3 is 11 residues long.

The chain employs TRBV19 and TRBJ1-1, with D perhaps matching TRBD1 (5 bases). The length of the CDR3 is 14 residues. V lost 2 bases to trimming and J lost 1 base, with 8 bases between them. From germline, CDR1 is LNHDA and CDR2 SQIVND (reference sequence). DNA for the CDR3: TGTGCCAGTAGTATAACAGACAGGAACACTGAAGCTTTCTTT. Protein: CASSITDRNTEAFF.

For the CDR3, the DNA is TGTGCCAGCAGCCCGAGTTCACCCCTCCACTTT. It encodes CASSPSSPLHF. The chain joins TRBV14 to TRBJ1-6, with no clear D. The CDR3 is 11 residues long. Germline CDR1 and CDR2: SGHDN and FVKESK. Trimming stripped 4 bases from V and 9 bases from J, with 4 bases between.

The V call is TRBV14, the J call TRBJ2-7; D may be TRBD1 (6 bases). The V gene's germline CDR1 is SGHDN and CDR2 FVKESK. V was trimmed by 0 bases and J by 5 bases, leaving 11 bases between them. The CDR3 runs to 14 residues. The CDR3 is CASSQEYRVDEQYF. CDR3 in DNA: TGTGCCAGCAGCCAAGAGTACAGGGTTGACGAGCAGTACTTC.

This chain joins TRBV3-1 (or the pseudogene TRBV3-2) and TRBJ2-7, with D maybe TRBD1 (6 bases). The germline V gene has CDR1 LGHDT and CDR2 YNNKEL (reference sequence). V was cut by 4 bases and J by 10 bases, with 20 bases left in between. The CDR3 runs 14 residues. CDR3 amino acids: CASSLGQSLSRQYF. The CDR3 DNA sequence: TGTGCCAGCAGCCTCGGACAGTCCCTATCCCGCCAGTACTTC.

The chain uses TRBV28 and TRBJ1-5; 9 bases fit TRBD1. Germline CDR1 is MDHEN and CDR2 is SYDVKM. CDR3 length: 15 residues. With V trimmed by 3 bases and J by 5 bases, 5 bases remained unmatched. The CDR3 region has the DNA TGTGCCAGCAGTTTCGGACAGGGGCGCGATCAGCCCCAGCATTTT. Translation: CASSFGQGRDQPQHF.

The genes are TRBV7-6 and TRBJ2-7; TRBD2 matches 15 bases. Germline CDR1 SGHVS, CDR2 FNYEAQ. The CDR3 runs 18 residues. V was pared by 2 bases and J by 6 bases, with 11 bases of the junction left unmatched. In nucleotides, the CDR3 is TGTGCCAGCAGCTTACGGCTCGGACTAGCGGGAGGGATGGGCGAGCAGTACTTC. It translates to CASSLRLGLAGGMGEQYF.

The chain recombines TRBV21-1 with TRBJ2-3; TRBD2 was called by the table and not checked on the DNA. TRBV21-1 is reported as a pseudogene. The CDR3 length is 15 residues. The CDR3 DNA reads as TGTGCCAGCAGCTTTACTAGTGTCCTATTAGATACGCAGTATTTT. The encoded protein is CASSFTSVLLDTQYF.

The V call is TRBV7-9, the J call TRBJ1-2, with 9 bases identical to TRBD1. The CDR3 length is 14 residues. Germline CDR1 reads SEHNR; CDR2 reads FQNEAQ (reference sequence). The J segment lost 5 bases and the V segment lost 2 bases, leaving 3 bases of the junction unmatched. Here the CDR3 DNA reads TGTGCCAGCAGCTTAAGCGGGACAGGGTATGGCTACACCTTC. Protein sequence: CASSLSGTGYGYTF.

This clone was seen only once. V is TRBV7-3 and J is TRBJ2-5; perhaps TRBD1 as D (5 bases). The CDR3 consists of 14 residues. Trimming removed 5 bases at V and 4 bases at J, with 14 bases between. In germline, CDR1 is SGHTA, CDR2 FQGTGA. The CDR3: CASSLLGQSETQYF. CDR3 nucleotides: TGTGCCAGCAGCCTCTTGGGGCAGTCAGAGACCCAGTACTTC.

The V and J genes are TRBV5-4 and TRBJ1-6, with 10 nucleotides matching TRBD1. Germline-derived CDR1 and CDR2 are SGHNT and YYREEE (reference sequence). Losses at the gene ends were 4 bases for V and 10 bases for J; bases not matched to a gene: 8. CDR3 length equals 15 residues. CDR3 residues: CASSHIGQGESPLHF. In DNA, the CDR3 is TGTGCCAGCAGCCATATTGGACAGGGGGAGTCACCCCTCCACTTT.

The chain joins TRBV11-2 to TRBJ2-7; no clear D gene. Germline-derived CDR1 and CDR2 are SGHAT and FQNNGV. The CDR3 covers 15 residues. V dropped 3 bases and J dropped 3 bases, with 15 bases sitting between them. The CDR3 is CASSFSGQDGYEQYF. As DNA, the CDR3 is TGTGCCAGCAGCTTTAGTGGGCAGGATGGCTACGAGCAGTACTTC.

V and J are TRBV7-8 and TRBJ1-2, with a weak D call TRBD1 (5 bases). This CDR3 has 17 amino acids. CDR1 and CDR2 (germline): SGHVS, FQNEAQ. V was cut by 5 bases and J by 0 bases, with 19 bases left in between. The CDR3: CASSPGLGVRTNYGYTF. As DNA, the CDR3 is TGTGCCAGCAGCCCCGGCCTAGGGGTTAGAACTAACTATGGCTACACCTTC.